The rows below give T cell receptor beta chains drawn from one sample of a study of blood T cells in healthy people across ages. A single record per CDR3 protein comes from TCRdb applying MiXCR to the 5' RACE reads. The sample holds over a million distinct CDR3 sequences, 40% to 45% seen once. Material: blood. The receptors here all came from a woman under 30 in good health. The CDR3 runs from the conserved cysteine through the conserved F or W. Each record gives: D gene, V gene, clone size, CDR3 length, J gene, CDR3 protein, CDR3 DNA. The D gene is left open where the match is weak. Size values are once, few and many counts, or a class for expanded clones, and some rows have none.

>TRBD2|TRBV12-3/TRBV12-4|NA|15|TRBJ2-7
CASSPGLATNYEQYF
TGTGCCAGCAGCCCCGGACTAGCGACGAACTACGAGCAGTACTTC
>TRBD1|TRBV13|NA|16|TRBJ1-2
CASSAGAGGFDYGYTF
TGTGCCAGCAGTGCTGGGGCAGGGGGCTTCGACTATGGCTACACCTTC
>NA|TRBV20-1|NA|16|TRBJ1-5
CSARTSGVYSNQPQHF
TGCAGTGCTCGGACCTCAGGGGTTTATAGCAATCAGCCCCAGCATTTT
>NA|TRBV20-1|NA|14|TRBJ2-7
CSAIQGFTRYEQYF
TGCAGTGCTATACAGGGTTTTACTCGGTACGAGCAGTACTTC
>NA|TRBV12-3/TRBV12-4|NA|15|TRBJ1-1
CASSLGQPGVTEAFF
TGTGCCAGCAGTTTAGGACAGCCTGGGGTCACTGAAGCTTTCTTT
>NA|TRBV4-2|few|13|TRBJ2-7
CASSQDLGHEQYF
TGTGCCAGCAGCCAAGATTTGGGCCACGAGCAGTACTTC
>TRBD1|TRBV13|few|17|TRBJ2-3
CASSYRRTGDGTDTQYF
TGTGCCAGCAGCTATCGTAGGACAGGGGACGGCACAGATACGCAGTATTTT
>NA|TRBV2|NA|13|TRBJ2-1
CASGQGSNNEQFF
TGTGCCAGCGGGCAGGGTTCCAACAATGAGCAGTTCTTC
>TRBD2|TRBV12-3/TRBV12-4|NA|16|TRBJ2-5
CASSLRASGGINEQYF
TGTGCCAGCAGTTTACGGGCTAGCGGGGGGATCAATGAGCAGTACTTC
>NA|TRBV4-1|NA|15|TRBJ1-1
CASSQVWTEDTEAFF
TGCGCCAGCAGCCAAGTGTGGACAGAGGACACTGAAGCTTTCTTT
>TRBD2|TRBV12-3/TRBV12-4|NA|13|TRBJ2-1
CATLTSGNNEQFF
TGTGCCACCCTGACTAGCGGAAACAATGAGCAGTTCTTC
>NA|TRBV7-2|NA|16|TRBJ2-3
CASSRDIAVTSPAQYF
TGTGCCAGCAGCCGAGATATAGCGGTGACCTCCCCTGCGCAGTATTTT
>NA|TRBV12-3/TRBV12-4|NA|17|TRBJ1-3
CASGLAFGGRAGNTIYF
TGTGCCAGCGGTTTAGCGTTCGGGGGCAGGGCTGGAAACACCATATATTTT
>NA|TRBV20-1|NA|13|TRBJ2-4
CSARFKGRGIQYF
TGCAGTGCTAGATTCAAGGGGAGAGGCATTCAGTACTTC
>TRBD1|TRBV7-8|NA|15|TRBJ1-1
CASSSGQAMNTEAFF
TGTGCCAGCAGCTCAGGACAGGCGATGAACACTGAAGCTTTCTTT
>NA|TRBV27|NA|14|TRBJ1-3
CASSPQLNGNTIYF
TGTGCCAGCAGTCCGCAGCTCAACGGAAACACCATATATTTT
>TRBD2|TRBV5-1|NA|15|TRBJ2-5
CASSRPLADQETQYF
TGCGCCAGCAGCCGACCGCTAGCGGACCAAGAGACCCAGTACTTC
>NA|TRBV7-2|NA|17|TRBJ2-1
CASSPRGQAGSLPGQFF
TGTGCCAGCAGCCCAAGGGGGCAGGCGGGGAGTTTACCTGGGCAGTTCTTC
>NA|TRBV29-1|many|11|TRBJ1-2
CSVEDNYGYTF
TGCAGCGTTGAAGATAACTATGGCTACACCTTC
>TRBD2|TRBV24-1|NA|14|TRBJ2-3
CATSPSGHTDTQYF
TGTGCCACCAGTCCTAGCGGCCACACAGATACGCAGTATTTT
>NA|TRBV30|NA|13|TRBJ1-2
CAWSVGPNYGYTF
TGTGCCTGGAGTGTAGGGCCTAACTATGGCTACACCTTC
>NA|TRBV11-2|NA|18|TRBJ2-3
CASSRPTPSRGRTDTQYF
TGTGCCAGCAGCCGACCTACCCCATCGCGGGGACGAACAGATACGCAGTATTTT
>NA|TRBV4-1|NA|13|TRBJ2-7
CASSNWDEYEQYF
TGCGCCAGCAGCAATTGGGACGAGTACGAGCAGTACTTC
>NA|TRBV12-3/TRBV12-4|NA|13|TRBJ2-5
CASSFSQEETQYF
TGTGCCAGCAGTTTCTCTCAGGAAGAGACCCAGTACTTC
>NA|TRBV7-7|NA|14|TRBJ2-1
CASSLERQSNEQFF
TGTGCTAGCAGCTTAGAAAGACAGTCGAATGAGCAGTTCTTC
>NA|TRBV20-1|few|12|TRBJ1-5
CSASQGDQPQHF
TGCAGTGCTTCACAGGGAGATCAGCCCCAGCATTTT
>TRBD2|TRBV18|NA|14|TRBJ2-1
CASNLAGTYNEQFF
TGTGCCAGCAATCTAGCGGGGACTTACAATGAGCAGTTCTTC
>NA|TRBV12-3/TRBV12-4|many|13|TRBJ2-3
CASSSFSTDTQYF
TGTGCCAGCAGTTCCTTTAGCACAGATACGCAGTATTTT
>NA|TRBV4-3|NA|17|TRBJ2-1
CASSQDAAGRAYNEQFF
TGCGCCAGCAGCCAAGATGCCGCCGGGCGGGCCTACAATGAGCAGTTCTTC
>TRBD2|TRBV7-2|NA|15|TRBJ2-3
CASSHRGLAADTQYF
TGTGCCAGCAGCCATAGGGGACTAGCAGCAGATACGCAGTATTTT
>TRBD2|TRBV10-2|NA|21|TRBJ2-6
CASSESGRVGGSDRGANVLTF
TGCGCCAGCAGTGAGTCGGGGAGGGTCGGAGGATCCGATCGTGGGGCCAACGTCCTGACTTTC
>NA|TRBV29-1|few|11|TRBJ1-1
CSVLTFTEAFF
TGCAGCGTTTTGACGTTCACTGAAGCTTTCTTT
>NA|TRBV15|NA|15|TRBJ2-7
CATSREAGSAYEQYF
TGTGCCACCAGCAGAGAAGCCGGGAGCGCTTACGAGCAGTACTTC
>NA|TRBV18|NA|14|TRBJ1-1
CASSPQARNTEAFF
TGTGCCAGCTCACCACAGGCCCGGAACACTGAAGCTTTCTTT
>NA|TRBV24-1|NA|15|TRBJ2-5
CATSDYGLDYNEQYF
TGTGCCACCAGTGATTACGGATTGGACTACAATGAGCAGTACTTC
>TRBD1|TRBV29-1|NA|13|TRBJ2-7
CSVTGTGLGEQYF
TGCAGCGTAACCGGGACAGGCCTCGGCGAGCAGTACTTC
>NA|TRBV29-1|few|13|TRBJ2-7
CSVGEQVSYEQYF
TGCAGCGTTGGTGAACAGGTCTCCTACGAGCAGTACTTC
>TRBD2|TRBV4-1|NA|16|TRBJ2-3
CASSHIGRASTDTQYF
TGCGCCAGCAGCCATATCGGGAGGGCCAGCACAGATACGCAGTATTTT
>NA|TRBV12-3/TRBV12-4|few|14|TRBJ1-2
CASSLGQHSYGYTF
TGTGCCAGCAGTTTGGGGCAGCATAGCTATGGCTACACCTTC
>NA|TRBV5-6|NA|11|TRBJ1-2
CASSLGWVYTF
TGTGCCAGCAGCTTGGGGTGGGTCTACACCTTC
>TRBD2|TRBV7-2|NA|16|TRBJ2-5
CAGSPISGRAQETQYF
TGTGCCGGCAGCCCTATTAGCGGGAGAGCTCAAGAGACCCAGTACTTC
>NA|TRBV20-1|NA|13|TRBJ1-5
CSAQPDTNQPQHF
TGCAGTGCCCAACCGGACACCAATCAGCCCCAGCATTTT
>TRBD1|TRBV28|NA|16|TRBJ2-7
CASSPPREGQGYEQYF
TGTGCCAGCAGTCCCCCTAGGGAGGGACAGGGCTACGAGCAGTACTTC
>NA|TRBV28|few|15|TRBJ2-5
CATYSDRRSQETQYF
TGTGCCACCTATTCGGACAGAAGGTCCCAAGAGACCCAGTACTTC
>TRBD2|TRBV11-2|NA|15|TRBJ2-3
CASSKLAGPRDTQYF
TGTGCCAGCAGCAAACTAGCGGGGCCCAGGGATACGCAGTATTTT
>NA|TRBV29-1|NA|11|TRBJ1-1
CSVEMGREAFF
TGCAGCGTTGAAATGGGCAGAGAAGCTTTCTTT
>TRBD2|TRBV5-1|once|17|TRBJ2-3
CASSRLAGSRGADTQYF
TGCGCCAGCAGTCGGTTAGCGGGTAGCAGAGGGGCGGATACGCAGTATTTT
>NA|TRBV27|NA|18|TRBJ1-6
CASSLRGRASSYNSPLHF
TGTGCCAGCAGTTTAAGGGGCCGAGCTAGCTCCTATAATTCACCCCTCCACTTT